This entry lists 21 T cell receptor beta chains sequenced from one sample in a study of blood T cell repertoires in COVID-19. Data came from immunoSEQ multiplex PCR; TCRdb stores just in-frame clones and leaves some out. In the table there are 130,000 to 150,000 clones, approximately 80% of which are singletons. The sample was peripheral blood. These receptors originate from an elderly woman with acute or convalescent COVID-19.

The gene calls are TRBV10-3 and TRBJ2-3; tentative D call: TRBD2 (6 bases). Trimming removed 3 bases from V and 2 bases from J, with 9 bases in between. The CDR3 spans 14 residues. Germline V gene lookup returns CDR1 ENHRY and CDR2 SYGVKD. This CDR3 reads CAISDREDTDTQYF. The CDR3 region has the DNA TGTGCCATCAGTGACAGGGAGGACACAGATACGCAGTATTTT.

The chain joins TRBV25-1 to TRBJ2-3; no firm D call. In germline, CDR1 is MGHDK, CDR2 SYGVNS. The CDR3 length is 15 residues. V lost 6 bases and J lost 1, with 14 bases in between. DNA for the CDR3: TGTGCCAGCAGCCGCTGGAAAAGCGGCACAGATACGCAGTATTTT. Translated, it gives CASSRWKSGTDTQYF.

The chain carries TRBV6-4 and TRBJ1-2, with no clear D. This CDR3 contains 13 residues. Germline V lookup: CDR1 MRHNA, CDR2 SNTAGT. V was clipped by 4 bases and J by 4 bases, with 10 bases between them. The CDR3 sequence is CASSGPGGYGYTF. For the CDR3, the DNA is TGTGCCAGCAGTGGCCCGGGAGGCTATGGCTACACCTTC.

This rearrangement joins TRBV5-8 to TRBJ1-4; TRBD1 matches at 8 bases. The germline V gene encodes CDR1 SGHTS and CDR2 YDEGEE. Trimming took 3 bases from V and 4 from J; bases not matched to a gene: 5. The CDR3 spans 15 residues. For the CDR3, the DNA is TGTGCCAGCAGCTCGGGACAGGACAATAATGAAAAACTGTTTTTT. Its protein is CASSSGQDNNEKLFF.

This clone showed up just once. The chain is built from TRBV15 and TRBJ1-2; 7 bases are a match to TRBD1. Trimming cost V 0 bases and J 6 bases; bases outside gene matches: 7. The length of the CDR3 is 15 residues. Per germline, CDR1 LNHNV and CDR2 YYDKDF (reference sequence). CDR3 region: CATSRDKTGSDGYTF. DNA of the CDR3: TGTGCCACCAGCAGAGATAAGACAGGGTCGGATGGCTACACCTTC.

This clone was detected only once. The chain links TRBV18 to TRBJ1-4; possibly TRBD1 for D (6 bases). CDR1 and CDR2 (germline): KGHSH, LQKENI. V gave up 2 bases and J gave up 6 bases, with 10 bases separating them. The CDR3 sequence is 14 residues long. CDR3 region: CASSPWGHDEKLFF. The CDR3 nucleotides read TGTGCCAGCTCACCATGGGGGCATGATGAAAAACTGTTTTTT. Using reference TRBV18 and TRBJ1-4 for the parts outside the CDR3, the full variable domain is NAGVMQNPRHLVRRRGQEARLRCSPMKGHSHVYWYRQLPEEGLKFMVYLQKENIIDESGMPKERFSAEFPKEGPSILRIQQVVRGDSAAYFCASSPWGHDEKLFFGSGTQLSVL.

J is TRBJ2-5 and V is TRBV30, with a weak D call TRBD2 (5 bases). CDR1 and CDR2 (germline): GTSNPN, SVGIG (reference sequence). This CDR3 has 13 residues. The ends were cut back, 3 bases at V and 5 bases at J, with 13 bases in the middle. CDR3: CAWRRGSAETQYF. The CDR3 DNA follows: TGTGCCTGGAGAAGAGGGTCGGCCGAGACCCAGTACTTC.

The V and J genes are TRBV19 and TRBJ1-2; D not resolved. V lost 1 base and J lost 1, with 13 bases in between. Germline CDR1 reads LNHDA; CDR2 reads SQIVND (reference sequence). The CDR3 is made up of 16 amino acids. CDR3: CASSIGPGAVNYGYTF. CDR3 bases: TGTGCCAGTAGTATAGGCCCCGGAGCAGTTAACTATGGCTACACCTTC. Variable domain in full (rest from reference TRBV19 and TRBJ1-2): DGGITQSPKYLFRKEGQNVTLSCEQNLNHDAMYWYRQDPGQGLRLIYYSQIVNDFQKGDIAEGYSVSREKKESFPLTVTSAQKNPTAFYLCASSIGPGAVNYGYTFGSGTRLTVV.

The gene calls are TRBV10-1 and TRBJ2-7, with TRBD1 matching 10 bases. The CDR3 is 14 amino acids. The ends lost 2 bases at V and 3 bases at J; junction bases unmatched: 1. Per the germline V gene, CDR1 is WNHNN and CDR2 is SYGVQD (reference sequence). The CDR3 DNA reads TGCGCCAGCAGTGAGGGACAGGGGGGCTACGAGCAGTACTTC. Its protein product is CASSEGQGGYEQYF.

This clone was seen more than once but under ten times. V and J are TRBV23-1 and TRBJ1-1; D perhaps matches TRBD1 (5 bases). TRBV23-1 counts as an open reading frame of uncertain function. The CDR3 runs to 17 residues. The germline V and J ends were trimmed by 6 bases and 0 bases, with 20 bases remaining between them. This chain's CDR3 is CASSRQSRPTVNTEAFF. CDR3 coding DNA: TGCGCCAGCAGCCGGCAATCTCGTCCGACAGTGAACACTGAAGCTTTCTTT.

V is TRBV5-1 and J is TRBJ2-2, with D perhaps TRBD1 (5 bases). Trimming pared 3 bases from V and 3 bases from J, leaving 9 bases between. This CDR3 is built from 14 residues. CDR1 and CDR2 (germline): SGHRS, YFSETQ. The CDR3 loop is CASSSVGDTGELFF. The CDR3 DNA reads TGCGCCAGCAGCTCCGTAGGGGACACCGGGGAGCTGTTTTTT. Together with reference TRBV5-1 and TRBJ2-2, the CDR3 gives the full variable domain: KAGVTQTPRYLIKTRGQQVTLSCSPISGHRSVSWYQQTPGQGLQFLFEYFSETQRNKGNFPGRFSGRQFSNSRSEMNVSTLELGDSALYLCASSSVGDTGELFFGEGSRLTVL.

Turning to this clone: No conserved phenylalanine or tryptophan is present at the end of the CDR3, so a read error is the likely explanation. The chain has TRBV4-1 and TRBJ1-6, with a tentative D call TRBD1 (5 bases). The germline V gene encodes CDR1 MGHRA and CDR2 YSYEKL. V was trimmed by 4 bases and J by 1 base, leaving 17 bases between them. This CDR3 spans 18 amino acids. The CDR3 is CASSLWTRSESYNSPLHL. CDR3 nucleotide sequence: TGCGCCAGCAGCCTATGGACAAGATCAGAATCCTATAATTCACCCCTCCACCTT.

The chain couples TRBV24-1 to TRBJ2-3, with D tentatively TRBD1 (5 bases). V gave up 4 bases and J gave up 1 base, with 8 bases separating them. This CDR3 has 14 amino acids. In germline, CDR1 is KGHDR, CDR2 SFDVKD. The CDR3 DNA follows: TGTGCCACCAGTGACAACAGGCGCACAGATACGCAGTATTTT. Translation gives CATSDNRRTDTQYF.

This clone occurred a few times. This chain uses TRBV7-9 with TRBJ1-4; the match to TRBD1 covers 8 bases. Losses at the gene ends were 5 bases for V and 1 base for J; bases not matched to a gene: 6. CDR1 is SEHNR and CDR2 is FQNEAQ in the germline V gene (reference sequence). This CDR3 has 16 amino acids. CDR3 amino acids: CASSPFRGRTNEKLFF. The CDR3, as DNA: TGTGCCAGCAGCCCCTTCAGGGGGCGAACTAATGAAAAACTGTTTTTT.

This clone showed up just once. The genes are TRBV13 and TRBJ1-1; D possibly corresponds to TRBD1 (6 bases). The CDR3 runs 15 residues. The ends were cut back, 4 bases at V and 2 bases at J, with 14 bases in the middle. Germline assignment: CDR1 PRHDT and CDR2 FYEKMQ (reference sequence). The CDR3 region is CASSWAGALNTEAFF. The CDR3 bases are TGTGCCAGCAGCTGGGCAGGGGCTCTCAACACTGAAGCTTTCTTT.

The chain combines TRBV7-9 with TRBJ2-7; D gene unclear. This CDR3 region has 14 residues. The V end lost 4 bases, the J end lost 2 bases, and 12 bases lay between the germline ends. Germline CDR1 reads SEHNR; CDR2 reads FQNEAQ (reference sequence). The DNA of the CDR3 is TGTGCCAGCAGCTCCTCGGCAGACACCTACGAGCAGTACTTC. This codes for CASSSSADTYEQYF.

The chain employs TRBV24-1 and TRBJ2-1; the D gene is possibly TRBD2 (5 bases). Per germline, CDR1 KGHDR and CDR2 SFDVKD. CDR3 length: 13 residues. V lost 9 bases and J 9 bases, leaving 17 bases between the germline ends. The CDR3 nucleotides are TGTGCCACCCGCGAGCGGTCTGGCGGTGAGCAGTTCTTC. Translation: CATRERSGGEQFF.

Comment on this clone: No DNA is shown, since the ends of the CDR3 on it are uncertain; the CDR3 is the one TCRdb lists. The V and J genes are TRBV6-5 and TRBJ2-4; the table's D call of TRBD2 was not tested on the DNA. The CDR3 length equals 15 residues, ends included. The V gene's germline CDR1 is MNHEY and CDR2 SVGAGI. The chain's CDR3 is CASVEGLRAGNIQYF.

The genes are TRBV14 and TRBJ1-4, with D perhaps matching TRBD1 (6 bases). Germline values: CDR1 SGHDN, CDR2 FVKESK. This CDR3 is built from 16 residues. Trimming stripped 3 bases from V and 5 bases from J, with 16 bases between. As DNA, the CDR3 is TGTGCCAGCAGCCAGGGTTGGACAGCGGGAAATGAAAAACTGTTTTTT. Translated: CASSQGWTAGNEKLFF.

The CDR3 sequence: CAWRATATSPAFF. The DNA for the CDR3 is TGTGCCTGGAGGGCGACAGCCACGAGCCCAGCTTTCTTT. J is TRBJ1-1 and V is TRBV30; weak D call: TRBD1 (5 bases). The germline CDR1 and CDR2 sequences are GTSNPN and SVGIG (reference sequence). The CDR3 is made up of 13 amino acids. The germline V and J ends were trimmed by 3 bases and 10 bases, with 18 bases remaining between them. Using reference TRBV30 and TRBJ1-1 for the parts outside the CDR3, the full variable domain is SQTIHQWPATLVQPVGSPLSLECTVEGTSNPNLYWYRQAAGRGLQLLFYSVGIGQISSEVPQNLSASRPQDRQFILSSKKLLLSDSGFYLCAWRATATSPAFFGQGTRLTVV.

The chain is built from TRBV9 and TRBJ2-1; 8 bases match TRBD2. The germline V gene encodes CDR1 SGDLS and CDR2 YYNGEE. The length of the CDR3 is 18 residues. V trimming: 0 bases; J trimming: 9 bases; junction bases outside the gene matches: 17. CDR3 DNA: TGTGCCAGCAGCGTAGGGGAAGGGACTAGACTTATTACGGGTGAGCAGTTCTTC. Residues: CASSVGEGTRLITGEQFF.